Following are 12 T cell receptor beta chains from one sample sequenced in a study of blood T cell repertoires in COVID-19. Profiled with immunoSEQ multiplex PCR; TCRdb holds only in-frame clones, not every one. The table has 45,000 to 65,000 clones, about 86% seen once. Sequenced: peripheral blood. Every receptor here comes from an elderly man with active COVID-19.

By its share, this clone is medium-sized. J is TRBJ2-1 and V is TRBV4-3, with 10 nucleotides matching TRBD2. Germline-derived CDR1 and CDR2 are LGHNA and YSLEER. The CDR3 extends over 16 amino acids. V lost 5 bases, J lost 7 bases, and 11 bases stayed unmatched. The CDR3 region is CASSLTRLAGLNEQFF. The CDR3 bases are TGCGCCAGCAGCTTAACAAGACTAGCGGGTTTAAATGAGCAGTTCTTC.

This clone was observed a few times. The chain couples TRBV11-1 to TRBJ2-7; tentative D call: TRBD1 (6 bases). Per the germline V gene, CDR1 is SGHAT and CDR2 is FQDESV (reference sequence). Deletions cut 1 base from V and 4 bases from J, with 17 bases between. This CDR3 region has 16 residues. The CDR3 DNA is TGTGCCAGCAGCTTAGGGCGACAGGCCTTTGGGTACGAGCAGTACTTC. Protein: CASSLGRQAFGYEQYF.

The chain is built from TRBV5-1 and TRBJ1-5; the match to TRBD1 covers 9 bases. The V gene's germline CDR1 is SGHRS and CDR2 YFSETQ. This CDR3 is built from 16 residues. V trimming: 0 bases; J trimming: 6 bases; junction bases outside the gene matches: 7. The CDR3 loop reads CASSLGPTGGGQPQHF. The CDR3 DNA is TGCGCCAGCAGCTTGGGGCCTACAGGGGGCGGTCAGCCCCAGCATTTT.

The CDR3 DNA reads as TGCGCCAGCAGTGGTCAGTTCTCTAGCTCCTACGAGCAGTACTTC. Its protein is CASSGQFSSSYEQYF. This chain joins TRBV10-1 and TRBJ2-7; unclear D gene. Germline lookup yields CDR1 WNHNN and CDR2 SYGVQD (reference sequence). The CDR3 extends over 15 amino acids. The ends were cut back, 4 bases at V and 0 bases at J, with 13 bases in the middle.

The CDR3 DNA sequence: TGTGCCAGTAGTATAAGCGGCCCTACCTCCTACGAGCAGTACTTC. This translates into CASSISGPTSYEQYF. The chain carries TRBV19 and TRBJ2-7; tentatively, D is TRBD2 (5 bases). The CDR3 consists of 15 residues. Germline V gene sequence: CDR1 LNHDA, CDR2 SQIVND (reference sequence). Trimming cost V 2 bases and J 0 bases, with 11 bases left between them. The full variable domain, its missing parts supplied by reference TRBV19 and TRBJ2-7, is DGGITQSPKYLFRKEGQNVTLSCEQNLNHDAMYWYRQDPGQGLRLIYYSQIVNDFQKGDIAEGYSVSREKKESFPLTVTSAQKNPTAFYLCASSISGPTSYEQYFGPGTRLTVT.

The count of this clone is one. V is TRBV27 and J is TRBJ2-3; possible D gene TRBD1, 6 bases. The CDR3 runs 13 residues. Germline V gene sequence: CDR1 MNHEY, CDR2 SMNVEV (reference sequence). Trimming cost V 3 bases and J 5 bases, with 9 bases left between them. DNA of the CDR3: TGTGCCAGCAGTTTCGGCAGGGGAGATACGCAGTATTTT. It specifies CASSFGRGDTQYF.

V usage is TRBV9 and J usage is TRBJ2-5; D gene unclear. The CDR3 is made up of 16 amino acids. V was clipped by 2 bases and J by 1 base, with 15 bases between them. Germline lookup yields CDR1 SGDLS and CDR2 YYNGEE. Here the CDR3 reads CASSVLVGAFQETQYF. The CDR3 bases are TGTGCCAGCAGCGTTTTAGTCGGAGCCTTCCAAGAGACCCAGTACTTC.

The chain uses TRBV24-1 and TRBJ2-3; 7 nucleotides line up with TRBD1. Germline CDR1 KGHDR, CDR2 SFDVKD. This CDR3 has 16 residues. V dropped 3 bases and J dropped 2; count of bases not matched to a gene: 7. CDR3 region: CATSDTTGTVTDTQYF. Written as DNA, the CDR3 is TGTGCCACCAGTGATACCACCGGGACAGTCACAGATACGCAGTATTTT.

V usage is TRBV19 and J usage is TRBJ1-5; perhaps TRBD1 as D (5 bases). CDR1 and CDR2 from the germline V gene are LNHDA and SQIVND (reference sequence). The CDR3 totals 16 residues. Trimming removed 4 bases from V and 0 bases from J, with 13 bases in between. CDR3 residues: CASSSPQGYSNQPQHF. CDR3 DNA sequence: TGTGCCAGTAGTAGCCCCCAGGGATATAGCAATCAGCCCCAGCATTTT.

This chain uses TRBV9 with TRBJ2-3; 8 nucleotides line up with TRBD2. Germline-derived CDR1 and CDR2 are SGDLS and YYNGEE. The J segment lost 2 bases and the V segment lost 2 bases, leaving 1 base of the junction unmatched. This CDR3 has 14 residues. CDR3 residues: CASSVSGNTDTQYF. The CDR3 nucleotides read TGTGCCAGCAGCGTTAGCGGGAACACAGATACGCAGTATTTT.

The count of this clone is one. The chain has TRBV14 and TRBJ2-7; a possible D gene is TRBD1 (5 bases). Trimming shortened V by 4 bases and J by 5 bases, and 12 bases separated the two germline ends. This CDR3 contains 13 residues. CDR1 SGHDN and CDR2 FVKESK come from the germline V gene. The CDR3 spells CASSPRGANEQYF. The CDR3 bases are TGTGCCAGCAGCCCTCGTGGGGCCAACGAGCAGTACTTC.

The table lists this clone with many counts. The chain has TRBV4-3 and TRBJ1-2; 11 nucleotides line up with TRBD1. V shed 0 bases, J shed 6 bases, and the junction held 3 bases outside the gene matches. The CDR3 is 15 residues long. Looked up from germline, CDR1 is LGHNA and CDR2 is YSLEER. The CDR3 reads CASSQEEGQGDGYTF. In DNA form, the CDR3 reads TGCGCCAGCAGCCAAGAGGAGGGACAGGGGGATGGCTACACCTTC.